This T cell receptor beta chain derives from a study of shared clonotypes between healthy human individuals. Study in general: Each donor's CD4 naive and CD4 memory cells filled three plates apiece, CD8 naive two, and CD8 memory one.

V dropped 2 bases and J dropped 5 bases, with 13 bases sitting between them. Germline V gives CDR1 SGHRS, CDR2 YFSETQ. The CDR3 sequence is 14 residues long. The study, taken as a whole, reports: Large depth notwithstanding, sorted-subset sequencing proved incomplete by rarefaction. Tissue TCR repertoires likely differ from these blood-only repertoires.

None of the donors, who were healthy HIV-negative adults, had recently had acute infections or vaccinations. This clone was seen just once. The antigen remains undetermined. This sample also contains other DNA sequences that code for the same CDR3. Measured with immunoSEQ multiplex PCR; TCRdb has only the in-frame clones, and not every one. The sample lists a few million clones, more than 90% occurring once. This TCR came from a man younger than 35 in good health. The sample consisted of naive CD4+ T cells sorted from blood. This sample's subset: CD45RA+ positively selected. V usage is TRBV5-1 and J usage is TRBJ2-5; D could derive from TRBD1 or TRBD2 (5 bases each). CDR3 residues: CASSLGQGGETQYF. CDR3 DNA sequence: TGCGCCAGCAGCTTAGGGCAGGGCGGGGAGACCCAGTACTTC.